This entry concerns a single TCR beta chain. This specimen comes from a study of shared clonotypes between healthy human individuals. Background on the study: Two women and a few men aged 18 to 49 made up the donors. Per donor, three plates held CD4 naive cells, three held CD4 memory, two held CD8 naive and one held CD8 memory.

The germline V and J ends were trimmed by 4 bases and 5 bases, with 13 bases remaining between them. Germline V gene sequence: CDR1 SGHRS, CDR2 YFSETQ. This CDR3 has 14 amino acids. The method was immunoSEQ multiplex PCR; TCRdb's version includes in-frame clones alone and lacks a portion of them. The data hold 2 million to 3 million clones, with 93% observed a single time. The donors, healthy adults who were HIV-negative, had experienced no recent acute infections or vaccinations. The source is a man younger than 30 in good health. Some clones in this sample may be carry-over from other donors' samples. The sample comprised naive CD4+ T cells from PBMCs. Subset of the sample: CD45RA+ positively selected. This chain links TRBV5-1 with TRBJ2-1; a possible D gene is TRBD1 (5 bases). The CDR3 reads CASSPQGPNNEQFF. The CDR3 nucleotides are TGCGCCAGCAGCCCTCAGGGCCCAAACAATGAGCAGTTCTTC.